This TCR beta chain originates from a study of identical twins. Study-level points and caveats: In monozygotic twins, models underestimated the sharing of out-of-frame TCR alpha. The authors noted that invariant MAIT and iNKT cells could partly confound zero-insertion analyses.

In its sample, this clonotype was seen many times. Antigen unknown. Everyone who donated was a healthy Caucasian. A universal primer site was added by template switching, and unique molecular identifiers were carried by the cDNA. TCRdb processed the 5' RACE reads anew with MiXCR; each CDR3 protein has one entry. The table lists some 500,000 distinct CDR3 sequences, 11% to 15% of them singletons. The CDR3 is made up of 14 amino acids. Trimming shortened V by 0 bases and J by 0 bases, and 6 bases separated the two germline ends. Germline V lookup: CDR1 SGHRS, CDR2 YFSETQ. Separately, the same data were catalogued under a study of yellow fever vaccine responses in identical twins.

This clonotype was obtained from a woman younger than 30 in good health. The chain uses TRBV5-1 and TRBJ1-1; no reliable D call. The sample taken for sequencing was CD4+ T cells sorted from blood. CDR3 residues: CASSLDGMNTEAFF. CDR3 bases: TGCGCCAGCAGCTTGGACGGAATGAACACTGAAGCTTTCTTT.